The 3 T cell receptor beta chains in this list originate from one sample, sequenced in a study of PD-1 blockade in classical Hodgkin lymphoma. Relapse after autologous stem cell transplantation occurred in every patient, and brentuximab vedotin exposure varied. Some clones are missing from TCRdb's copy, which holds only in-frame ones; the method was immunoSEQ multiplex PCR. The data hold about 36,000 clones, with roughly two thirds observed a single time. The source was peripheral blood mononuclear cells (PBMCs), collected before the second cycle of nivolumab. These receptors were collected from a human donor with classical Hodgkin lymphoma.

The chain recombines TRBV27 with TRBJ1-2; D may be TRBD1 (6 bases). The CDR3 extends over 14 amino acids. V shed 2 bases and J shed 4 bases, with 11 bases lying between them. CDR1 is MNHEY, CDR2 SMNVEV, per germline (reference sequence). Written as DNA, the CDR3 is TGTGCCAGCAGTTTAGCAGGGGCCAGCTATGGCTACACCTTC. This gives the protein CASSLAGASYGYTF.

The chain uses TRBV6-6 and TRBJ1-1; 11 nucleotides match TRBD1. CDR3 length equals 15 residues. The J segment lost 4 bases and the V segment lost 1 base, leaving 2 bases of the junction unmatched. Germline V CDR1 and CDR2: MNHNY, SVGAGI (reference sequence). The CDR3 spells CASSYYGTGGTEAFF. Here the CDR3 DNA reads TGTGCCAGCAGTTACTACGGGACAGGGGGCACTGAAGCTTTCTTT.

This clone was counted only a few times. This rearrangement joins TRBV19 to TRBJ2-7; D tentatively reads TRBD1 or TRBD2 (5 bases each). The CDR3 is 12 amino acids. Germline V gene sequence: CDR1 LNHDA, CDR2 SQIVND (reference sequence). V was pared by 3 bases and J by 6 bases, with 9 bases between. CDR3 in DNA: TGTGCCAGTAGTATTGGGGGAAGCGAGCAGTACTTC. Translation gives CASSIGGSEQYF.